The source of this T cell receptor beta chain is a study of CD8+ T cells in alopecia areata. Treatment in this sample: oral pan-JAK inhibitor, 5-10 mg twice daily. Cell sorting on a FACSAria was used to separate CD4+ and CD8+ T cells from the PBMCs. The sample holds a few counts of this clone. Extraction and reverse transcription of RNA yielded cDNA as the sequencing template. Produced via immunoSEQ multiplex PCR; TCRdb's table is partial and in-frame only. This table holds approximately 180,000 clones, under 80% found once. Sequencing used CD4+ T cells sorted from blood, obtained between weeks 49 and 50, from a patient treated with tofacitinib. The sequence derives from a human donor with alopecia areata.

Written as DNA, the CDR3 is TGCAGCGTCGGTCCGGGACAGGGGGCTGAAGCTTTCTTT. It codes for CSVGPGQGAEAFF. The chain uses TRBV29-1 and TRBJ1-1; 11 nucleotides line up with TRBD1. Germline assignment: CDR1 SQVTM and CDR2 ANQGSEA. Unmatched junction bases numbered 6, after V lost 6 bases and J lost 6 bases. The CDR3 loop spans 13 amino acids.